The subject of this entry is one T cell receptor (beta chain). These data belong to a study of shared clonotypes between healthy human individuals. For unsorted PBMC, 250 to 350 ng DNA per replicate equaled tens of thousands of T cell genomes. TCRdb's table, derived via immunoSEQ multiplex PCR, lists solely in-frame clones and lacks some. The sample holds hundreds of thousands of clones; more than 75% are singletons and the top ten take over 10%. The length of the CDR3 is 16 residues. Unmatched junction bases numbered 9, after V lost 5 bases and J lost 2 bases. The V gene's germline CDR1 is SGHTA and CDR2 FQGTGA.

The chain carries TRBV7-3 and TRBJ2-3; 8 bases are a match to TRBD2. The sequenced material came from PBMCs. The receptor was derived from a middle-aged woman in good health. Some clones in this sample may be carry-over from other donors' samples. CDR3 loop: CASSPRAGGDTDTQYF. CDR3 nucleotides: TGTGCCAGCAGCCCGCGGGCGGGAGGTGACACAGATACGCAGTATTTT. Combining the CDR3 with reference TRBV7-3 and TRBJ2-3 gives the whole variable domain GAGVSQTPSNKVTEKGKYVELRCDPISGHTALYWYRQSLGQGPEFLIYFQGTGAADDSGLPNDRFFAVRPEGSVSTLKIQRTERGDSAVYLCASSPRAGGDTDTQYFGPGTRLTVL.